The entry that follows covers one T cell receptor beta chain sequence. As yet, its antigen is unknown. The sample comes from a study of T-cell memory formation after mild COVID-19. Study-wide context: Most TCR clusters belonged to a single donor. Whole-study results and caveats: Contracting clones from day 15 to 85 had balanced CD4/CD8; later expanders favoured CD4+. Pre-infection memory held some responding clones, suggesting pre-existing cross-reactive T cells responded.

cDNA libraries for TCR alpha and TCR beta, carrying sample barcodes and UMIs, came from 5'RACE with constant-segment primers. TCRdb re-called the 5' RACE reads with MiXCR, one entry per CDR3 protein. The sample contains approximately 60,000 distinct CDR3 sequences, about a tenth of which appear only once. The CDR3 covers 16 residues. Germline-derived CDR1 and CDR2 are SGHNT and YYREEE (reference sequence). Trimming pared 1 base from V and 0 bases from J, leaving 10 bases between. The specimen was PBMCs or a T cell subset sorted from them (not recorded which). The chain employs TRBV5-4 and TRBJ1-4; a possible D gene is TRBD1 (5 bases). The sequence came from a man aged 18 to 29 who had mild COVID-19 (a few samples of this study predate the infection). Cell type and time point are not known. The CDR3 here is CASSLPGGATNEKLFF. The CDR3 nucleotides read TGTGCCAGCAGCTTGCCGGGGGGTGCAACTAATGAAAAACTGTTTTTT.